This T cell receptor beta chain was obtained from a study of shared T cell receptors in the human thymus. V lost 8 bases and J 1 base, leaving 18 bases between the germline ends. Germline V gives CDR1 SQVTM, CDR2 ANQGSEA. The CDR3 loop spans 15 amino acids. This table comes from immunoSEQ multiplex PCR, and its TCRdb copy is limited to in-frame clones, with some not included. The sample holds roughly 410,000 clones; about 95% are singletons and the top ten take around 0.019%. The TCR was taken from a human donor. The sequencing input was thymocytes. The gene calls are TRBV29-1 and TRBJ1-3; TRBD1 is a possible D gene (6 bases). CDR3 amino acids: CSSLIRTDSGNTIYF. The CDR3 nucleotides read TGCAGCTCTCTCATTCGGACAGATTCTGGAAACACCATATATTTT.